This TCR beta chain was identified in a study of regulatory T cells in long-lasting Graves disease. There are a few counts of this clonotype. V gave up 3 bases and J gave up 3 bases, with 6 bases separating them. This CDR3 has 12 amino acids. From germline, CDR1 is MDHEN and CDR2 SYDVKM. CDR3-region Arm-PCR and iRepertoire HTBI primers produced the TCR beta libraries. TCRdb redid the calling of the multiplex PCR reads with MiXCR, one entry per CDR3 protein. The table lists 350,000 to 550,000 distinct CDR3 sequences, about 15% of them singletons. The time point: newly diagnosed GD, antithyroid drugs for less than 3 months. Following extraction of RNA from PBMCs, that RNA was used to make the TCR library. The same specimen was also included in a second study, on T cells in Graves' hyperthyroidism and ophthalmopathy.

The clonotype originates from a woman aged 50 to 60 with Graves disease. This chain joins TRBV28 and TRBJ2-7; no clear D. The material sequenced was peripheral blood mononuclear cells (PBMCs), taken at new diagnosis, from a patient treated with antithyroid drugs. The CDR3, as DNA: TGTGCCAGCAGTTTTCCGAACTACGAGCAGTACTTC. Its translation is CASSFPNYEQYF.